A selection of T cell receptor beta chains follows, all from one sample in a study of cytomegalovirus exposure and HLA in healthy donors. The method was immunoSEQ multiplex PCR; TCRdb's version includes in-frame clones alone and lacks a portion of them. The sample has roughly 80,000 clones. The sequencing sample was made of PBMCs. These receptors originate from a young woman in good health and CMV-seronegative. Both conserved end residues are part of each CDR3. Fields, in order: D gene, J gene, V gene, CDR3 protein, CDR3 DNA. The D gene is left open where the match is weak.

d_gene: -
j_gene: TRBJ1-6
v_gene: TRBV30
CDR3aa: CAWSASDYNSPLHF
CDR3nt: TGTGCCTGGAGTGCTTCAGACTATAATTCACCCCTCCACTTT

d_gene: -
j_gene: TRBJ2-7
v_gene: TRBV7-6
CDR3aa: CASSLRGSYEQYF
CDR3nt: TGTGCCAGCAGCTTACGGGGGAGTTACGAGCAGTACTTC

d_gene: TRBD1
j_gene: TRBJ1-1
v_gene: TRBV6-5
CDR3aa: CASSSGQGFTEAFF
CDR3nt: TGTGCCAGCAGTTCGGGACAGGGTTTCACTGAAGCTTTCTTT

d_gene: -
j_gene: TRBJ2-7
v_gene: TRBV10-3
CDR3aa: CAISESTGEQYF
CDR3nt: TGTGCCATCAGTGAGTCGACGGGCGAGCAGTACTTC

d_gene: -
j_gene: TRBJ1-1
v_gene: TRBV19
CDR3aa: CASSIDPRGGGSTEAFF
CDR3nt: TGTGCCAGTAGTATAGATCCTCGGGGGGGCGGAAGCACTGAAGCTTTCTTT

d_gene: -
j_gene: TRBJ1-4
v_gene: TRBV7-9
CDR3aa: CASSTSTSGEKLFF
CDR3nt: TGTGCCAGCAGCACGAGTACCTCCGGGGAAAAACTGTTTTTT

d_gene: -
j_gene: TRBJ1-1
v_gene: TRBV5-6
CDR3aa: CASSLGEVPEAFF
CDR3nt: TGTGCCAGCAGCTTGGGGGAGGTGCCTGAAGCTTTCTTT

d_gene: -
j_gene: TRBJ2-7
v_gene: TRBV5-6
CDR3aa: CASSLAGIYEQYF
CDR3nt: TGTGCCAGCAGCTTGGCAGGTATTTACGAGCAGTACTTC

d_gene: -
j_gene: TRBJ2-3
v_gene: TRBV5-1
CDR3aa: CASSPLPGTDTQYF
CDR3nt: TGCGCCAGCAGCCCCCTCCCCGGCACAGATACGCAGTATTTT

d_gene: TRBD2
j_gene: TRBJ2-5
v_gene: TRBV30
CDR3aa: CAWSPGASGVETQYF
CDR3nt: TGTGCCTGGAGTCCGGGCGCTAGCGGGGTAGAGACCCAGTACTTC

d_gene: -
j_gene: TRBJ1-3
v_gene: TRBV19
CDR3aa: CASTLSFPAGVGNTIYF
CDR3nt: TGTGCCAGTACCCTAAGCTTCCCAGCAGGGGTGGGAAACACCATATATTTT

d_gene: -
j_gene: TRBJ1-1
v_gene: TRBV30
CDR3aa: CAGNDRQWKNTEAFF
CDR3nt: TGTGCCGGGAACGACAGACAGTGGAAAAACACTGAAGCTTTCTTT

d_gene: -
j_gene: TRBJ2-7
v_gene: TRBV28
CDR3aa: CASSFGQIAYEQYF
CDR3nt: TGTGCCAGCAGTTTCGGACAGATCGCCTACGAGCAGTACTTC

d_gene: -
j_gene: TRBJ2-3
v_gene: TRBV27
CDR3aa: CASTFSGADTQYF
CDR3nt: TGTGCCAGCACCTTTTCGGGTGCGGATACGCAGTATTTT

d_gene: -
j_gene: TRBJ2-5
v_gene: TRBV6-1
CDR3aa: CASRSPGETQYF
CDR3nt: TGTGCCAGCAGGAGCCCGGGGGAGACCCAGTACTTC

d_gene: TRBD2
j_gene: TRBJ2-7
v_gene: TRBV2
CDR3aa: CASRGTSGIPYEQYF
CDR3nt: TGTGCCAGCAGGGGGACTAGCGGGATCCCCTACGAGCAGTACTTC

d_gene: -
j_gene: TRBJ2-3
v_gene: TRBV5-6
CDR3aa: CASSQPGLPRDTQYF
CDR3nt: TGTGCCAGCAGCCAACCCGGACTCCCCCGAGATACGCAGTATTTT

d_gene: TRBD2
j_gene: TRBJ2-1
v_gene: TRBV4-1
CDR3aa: CASSQGTSGLYRFF
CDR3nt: TGCGCCAGCAGCCAAGGGACTAGCGGGCTGTATAGGTTCTTC

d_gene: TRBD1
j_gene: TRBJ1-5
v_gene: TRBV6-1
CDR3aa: CASSRTGGQPQHF
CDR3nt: TGTGCCAGCAGTAGGACAGGGGGTCAGCCCCAGCATTTT

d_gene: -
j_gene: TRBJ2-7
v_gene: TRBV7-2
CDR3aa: CASSRIHGSYEQYF
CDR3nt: TGTGCCAGCAGTCGCATTCACGGGTCCTACGAGCAGTACTTC

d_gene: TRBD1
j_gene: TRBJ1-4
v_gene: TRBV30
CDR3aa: CACNSGTGSEKLFF
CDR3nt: TGTGCCTGCAATTCCGGGACAGGGAGCGAAAAACTGTTTTTT

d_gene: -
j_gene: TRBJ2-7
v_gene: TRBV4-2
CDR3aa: CASSQEGGEAYEQYF
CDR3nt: TGTGCCAGCAGCCAAGAAGGCGGGGAGGCCTACGAGCAGTACTTC

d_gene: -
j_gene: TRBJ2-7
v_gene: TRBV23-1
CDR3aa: CATDNTRPPRRYEQYF
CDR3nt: TGCGCCACCGACAATACTAGACCTCCTCGGCGCTACGAGCAGTACTTC

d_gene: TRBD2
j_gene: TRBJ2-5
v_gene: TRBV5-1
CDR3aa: CASRTAGGGETQYF
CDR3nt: TGCGCCAGCAGGACGGCGGGAGGAGGGGAGACCCAGTACTTC

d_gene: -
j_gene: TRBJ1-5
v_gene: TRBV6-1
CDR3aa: CASTTGLSNQPQHF
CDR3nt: TGTGCCAGCACGACGGGACTTAGCAATCAGCCCCAGCATTTT

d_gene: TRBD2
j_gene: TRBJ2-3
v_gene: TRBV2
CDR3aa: CASSGISGGALDTQYF
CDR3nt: TGTGCCAGCAGTGGTATTAGCGGGGGGGCTCTAGATACGCAGTATTTT

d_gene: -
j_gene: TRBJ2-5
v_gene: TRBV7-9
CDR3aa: CASSLALGWETQYF
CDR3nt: TGTGCCAGCAGCTTAGCGTTGGGCTGGGAGACCCAGTACTTC

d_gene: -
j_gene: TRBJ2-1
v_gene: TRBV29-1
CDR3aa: CSVESSGGGFRYNEQFF
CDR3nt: TGCAGCGTTGAAAGTTCCGGCGGGGGCTTTCGATACAATGAGCAGTTCTTC

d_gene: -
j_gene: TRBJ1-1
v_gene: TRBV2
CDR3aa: CASSVRGTEAFF
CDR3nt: TGTGCCAGCAGTGTCCGGGGAACTGAAGCTTTCTTT

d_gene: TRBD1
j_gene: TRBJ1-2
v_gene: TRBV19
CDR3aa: CASSIGQGYGYTF
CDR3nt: TGTGCCAGTAGTATAGGACAGGGCTATGGCTACACCTTC

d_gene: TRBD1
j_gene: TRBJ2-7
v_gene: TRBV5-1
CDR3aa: CASREGQGAPYEQYF
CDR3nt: TGCGCCAGCAGGGAGGGACAGGGGGCGCCCTACGAGCAGTACTTC

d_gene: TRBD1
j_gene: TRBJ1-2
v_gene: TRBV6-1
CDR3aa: CASRDRFGGSYGYTF
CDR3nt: TGTGCCAGCAGGGACAGGTTTGGAGGGTCCTATGGCTACACCTTC

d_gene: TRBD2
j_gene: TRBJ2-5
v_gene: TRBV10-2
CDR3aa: CACRTRPMETQYF
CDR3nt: TGCGCCTGCAGGACTAGACCGATGGAGACCCAGTACTTC

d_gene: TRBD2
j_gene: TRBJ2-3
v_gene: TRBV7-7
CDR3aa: CASSLAGGPSDTQYF
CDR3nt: TGTGCCAGCAGCCTAGCGGGAGGGCCTTCAGATACGCAGTATTTT

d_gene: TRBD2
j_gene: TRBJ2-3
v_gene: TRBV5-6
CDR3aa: CASRGTSVTDTQYF
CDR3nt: TGTGCCAGCAGAGGGACTAGCGTCACAGATACGCAGTATTTT

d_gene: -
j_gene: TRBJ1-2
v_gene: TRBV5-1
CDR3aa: CASSLDPSLPYGYTF
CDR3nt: TGCGCCAGCAGCTTGGATCCCAGTTTGCCCTATGGCTACACCTTC

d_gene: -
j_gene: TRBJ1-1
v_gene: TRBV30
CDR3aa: CAWRRLNTEAFF
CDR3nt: TGTGCCTGGCGTCGTCTGAACACTGAAGCTTTCTTT

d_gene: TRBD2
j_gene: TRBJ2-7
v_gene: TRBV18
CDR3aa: CASSPELRGGRAREQYF
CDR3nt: TGTGCCAGCTCACCTGAGTTGCGAGGCGGGAGGGCGCGCGAGCAGTACTTC

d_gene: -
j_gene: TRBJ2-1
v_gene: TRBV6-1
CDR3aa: CATVIGGNNEQFF
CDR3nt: TGTGCCACGGTCATAGGGGGAAACAATGAGCAGTTCTTC

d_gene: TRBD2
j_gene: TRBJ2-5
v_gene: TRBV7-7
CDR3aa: CASSLAGEGETQYF
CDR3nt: TGTGCTAGCAGCTTAGCGGGGGAGGGAGAGACCCAGTACTTC

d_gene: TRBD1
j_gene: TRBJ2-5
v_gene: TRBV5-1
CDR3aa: CASSAGTALETQYF
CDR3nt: TGCGCCAGCAGCGCTGGGACAGCTCTGGAGACCCAGTACTTC

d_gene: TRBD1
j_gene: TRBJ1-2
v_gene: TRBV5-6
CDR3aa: CASSVAGQGYGYTF
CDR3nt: TGTGCCAGCAGCGTGGCGGGACAGGGTTATGGCTACACCTTC

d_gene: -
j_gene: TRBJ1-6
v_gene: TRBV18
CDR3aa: CASSPLGRENSPLHF
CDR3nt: TGTGCCAGCTCACCGCTAGGACGGGAAAATTCACCCCTCCACTTT

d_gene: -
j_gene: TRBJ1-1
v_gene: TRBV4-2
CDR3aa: CASSQGKGLQTFF
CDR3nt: TGTGCCAGCAGTCAAGGTAAGGGACTGCAAACTTTCTTT

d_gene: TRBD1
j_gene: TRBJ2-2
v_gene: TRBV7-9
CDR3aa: CASTLTGVAGELFF
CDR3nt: TGTGCCAGCACCCTCACAGGGGTCGCCGGGGAGCTGTTTTTT

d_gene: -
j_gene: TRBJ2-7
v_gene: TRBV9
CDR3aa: CASSLLPGYEQYF
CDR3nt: TGTGCCAGCAGCCTCCTCCCGGGCTACGAGCAGTACTTC

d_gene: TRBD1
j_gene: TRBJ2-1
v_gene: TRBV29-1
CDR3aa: CSGLGQGADNEQFF
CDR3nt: TGCAGCGGGCTGGGACAGGGGGCGGACAATGAGCAGTTCTTC

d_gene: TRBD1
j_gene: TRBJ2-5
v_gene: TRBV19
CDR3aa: CASSKATGGVETQYF
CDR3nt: TGTGCCAGTAGTAAGGCGACAGGGGGTGTGGAGACCCAGTACTTC

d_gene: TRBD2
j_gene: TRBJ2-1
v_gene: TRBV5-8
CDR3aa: CASSQRLGGSSYNEQFF
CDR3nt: TGTGCCAGCAGCCAGCGTCTCGGGGGGAGCTCCTACAATGAGCAGTTCTTC

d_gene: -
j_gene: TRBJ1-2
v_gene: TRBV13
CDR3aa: CASSLESQGGYTF
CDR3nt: TGTGCCAGCAGCTTAGAATCGCAGGGCGGCTACACCTTC

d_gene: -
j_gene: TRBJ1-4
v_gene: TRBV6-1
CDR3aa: CASSELDNNEKLFF
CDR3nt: TGTGCCAGCAGTGAATTGGACAATAATGAAAAACTGTTTTTT

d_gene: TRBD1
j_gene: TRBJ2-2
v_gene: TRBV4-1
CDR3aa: CASSQVGLRTGGTGELFF
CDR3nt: TGCGCCAGCAGCCAAGTCGGGTTACGGACAGGGGGCACCGGGGAGCTGTTTTTT

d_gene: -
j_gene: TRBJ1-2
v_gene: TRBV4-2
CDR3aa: CASSQEVQLEYGYTF
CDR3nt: TGTGCCAGCAGCCAAGAAGTACAGCTTGAGTATGGCTACACCTTC

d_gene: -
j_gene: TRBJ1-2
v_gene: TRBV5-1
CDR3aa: CASSLDRTGYTF
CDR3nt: TGCGCCAGCAGCTTGGACAGGACTGGCTACACCTTC

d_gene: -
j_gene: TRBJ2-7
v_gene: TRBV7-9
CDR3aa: CASSLVSSPYEQYF
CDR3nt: TGTGCCAGCAGCTTAGTCTCTAGCCCGTACGAGCAGTACTTC

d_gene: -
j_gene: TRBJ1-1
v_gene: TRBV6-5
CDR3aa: CASSPAGPNTEAFF
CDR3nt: TGTGCCAGTTCACCAGCAGGGCCGAACACTGAAGCTTTCTTT

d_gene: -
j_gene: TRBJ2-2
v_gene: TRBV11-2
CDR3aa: CASSLMRVNTGELFF
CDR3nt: TGTGCCAGCAGCCTAATGAGGGTGAACACCGGGGAGCTGTTTTTT

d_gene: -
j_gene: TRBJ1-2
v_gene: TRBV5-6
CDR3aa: CASRLQRLREGNYGYTF
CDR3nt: TGTGCCAGCAGACTCCAGAGACTTCGTGAGGGTAACTATGGCTACACCTTC

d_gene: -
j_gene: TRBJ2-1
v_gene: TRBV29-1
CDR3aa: CSVEAPSRNEQFF
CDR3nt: TGCAGCGTTGAAGCGCCTAGCCGGAATGAGCAGTTCTTC

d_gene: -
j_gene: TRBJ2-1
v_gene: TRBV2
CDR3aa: CASSESQAWDEQFF
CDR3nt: TGTGCCAGCAGTGAATCCCAGGCATGGGATGAGCAGTTCTTC